What follows is one T cell receptor (beta chain) and its context. The data were taken from a study of blood T cell repertoires in COVID-19. Study-wide background: COVID-19 samples collected from the United States, Italy and Spain covered acute and convalescent phases.

Looked up from germline, CDR1 is SEHNR and CDR2 is FQNEAQ (reference sequence). The CDR3 spans 18 residues. With V trimmed by 5 bases and J by 2 bases, 12 bases remained unmatched. Methods used by the authors: Amplification with reference gene primers provided the estimates of nucleated cell counts. The table came from immunoSEQ multiplex PCR; TCRdb's copy has only in-frame clones and leaves some out. V and J calls and clone size are given by that table; D and trimming were obtained from the DNA. Altogether about 37,000 clones are present, about 91% being singletons, with the ten largest covering around 6%.

The TCR originated in a woman older than 75 with acute or convalescent COVID-19. The source material was peripheral blood. The rearrangement joins TRBV7-9 to TRBJ1-3, with 10 nucleotides matching TRBD1. The CDR3 here is CASSLRTGGSLTGNTIYF. CDR3 sequence (DNA): TGTGCCAGCAGCCTACGGACAGGGGGATCTCTCACTGGAAACACCATATATTTT.